A selection of T cell receptor beta chains follows, all from one sample in a study of shared T cell receptors in the human thymus. Some clones are missing from TCRdb's copy, which holds only in-frame ones; the method was immunoSEQ multiplex PCR. The sample has 630,000 or so clones, around 87% seen once. The data were also submitted as part of a second study, on human thymus T cells.

Sequenced: thymocytes. Receptors were obtained from a boy in the first two years of life with a congenital heart defect. CDR3s include the opening cysteine and the closing phenylalanine or tryptophan. The D gene is left open where the match is weak. Rows give clone size only sometimes, using once, few, many, or a class for an expanded clone.

V gene,D gene,CDR3 length,clone size,J gene,CDR3 protein,CDR3 DNA
TRBV14,TRBD2,16,NA,TRBJ2-3,CASSPRDYLDPGAQYF,TGTGCCAGCAGCCCACGGGACTATCTAGACCCGGGAGCGCAGTATTTT
TRBV5-1,NA,14,NA,TRBJ2-1,CASSLLSYYNEQFF,TGCGCCAGCAGCTTACTGAGCTACTACAATGAGCAGTTCTTC
TRBV28,TRBD1,14,once,TRBJ1-2,CASSSTGGAGGYTF,TGTGCCAGCAGTTCGACAGGGGGCGCGGGAGGCTACACCTTC
TRBV4-2,NA,17,NA,TRBJ2-5,CASSHNFPGHQEETQYF,TGTGCCAGCAGCCACAACTTTCCGGGACACCAAGAAGAGACCCAGTACTTC
TRBV30,NA,16,NA,TRBJ1-2,CAWSHGTPQTNYGYTF,TGTGCCTGGAGTCACGGGACACCCCAAACGAACTATGGCTACACCTTC
TRBV7-3,TRBD2,17,NA,TRBJ2-3,CASSLQPPSGGPATQYF,TGTGCCAGCAGCTTGCAACCCCCTAGCGGGGGACCGGCTACGCAGTATTTT
TRBV14,TRBD1,15,once,TRBJ1-2,CASSRRDSFYYGYTF,TGTGCCAGCAGCCGAAGGGACAGCTTCTACTATGGCTACACCTTC
TRBV15,TRBD1,18,NA,TRBJ1-1,CATSRDRHRSDRGRGAFF,TGTGCCACCAGCAGAGATCGGCACCGGTCAGACAGGGGAAGAGGAGCTTTCTTT
TRBV7-8,TRBD2,17,NA,TRBJ2-1,CASSLVGLAGEVGEQFF,TGTGCCAGCAGCTTAGTGGGACTAGCGGGAGAGGTTGGTGAGCAGTTCTTC
TRBV5-1,TRBD2,18,once,TRBJ2-3,CASSPRLAGGALSATQYF,TGCGCCAGCAGCCCCCGACTAGCGGGAGGGGCCTTGTCCGCTACGCAGTATTTT
TRBV7-3,TRBD1,17,NA,TRBJ2-2,CASRGQGAETNTGELFF,TGTGCCAGCAGGGGACAGGGCGCTGAGACGAACACCGGGGAGCTGTTTTTT
TRBV27,TRBD1,14,NA,TRBJ1-4,CASSPTGSHEKLFF,TGTGCCAGCAGTCCGACAGGGTCACATGAAAAACTGTTTTTT
TRBV5-6,NA,15,NA,TRBJ2-7,CASSLVGGAGYEQYF,TGTGCCAGCAGCTTGGTTGGGGGGGCCGGTTACGAGCAGTACTTC
TRBV28,TRBD1,16,NA,TRBJ2-1,CASSQPGTGRVNEQFF,TGTGCCAGCAGTCAACCCGGGACAGGACGAGTCAATGAGCAGTTCTTC
TRBV4-3,TRBD2,15,NA,TRBJ2-1,CASSQDWRETNEQFF,TGCGCCAGCAGCCAAGATTGGCGGGAGACCAATGAGCAGTTCTTC
TRBV19,NA,14,NA,TRBJ1-2,CASSTKTGRYGYTF,TGTGCCAGTAGTACCAAGACAGGCCGCTATGGCTACACCTTC
TRBV7-2,NA,14,NA,TRBJ1-4,CASSPRQAGEKLFF,TGTGCCAGCAGCCCCAGGCAGGCCGGTGAAAAACTGTTTTTT
TRBV30,NA,15,NA,TRBJ2-2,CAWNSDSTTAGELFF,TGTGCCTGGAACAGCGACAGCACGACGGCCGGGGAGCTGTTTTTT
TRBV25-1,NA,14,NA,TRBJ2-7,CASSVQGRAYEQYF,TGTGCCAGCAGCGTACAGGGTAGGGCCTACGAGCAGTACTTC
TRBV28,TRBD2,18,once,TRBJ2-1,CASSLYGRASGQYNEQFF,TGTGCCAGCAGTTTGTACGGTAGGGCTAGCGGGCAGTACAATGAGCAGTTCTTC
TRBV5-5,NA,14,NA,TRBJ2-7,CASSLGAFSYEQYF,TGTGCCAGCAGCTTGGGGGCCTTCTCCTACGAGCAGTACTTC
TRBV14,NA,17,NA,TRBJ1-2,CASSQECLGGGFGGYTF,TGTGCCAGCAGCCAAGAGTGTTTAGGCGGCGGGTTTGGGGGCTACACCTTC
TRBV28,TRBD1,15,NA,TRBJ2-6,CASIDRGPGANVLTF,TGTGCCAGCATCGACAGGGGGCCTGGGGCCAACGTCCTGACTTTC
TRBV4-3,TRBD2,16,NA,TRBJ2-1,CASSRTSGSTDNEQFF,TGCGCCAGCAGCCGGACTAGCGGGAGTACGGACAATGAGCAGTTCTTC
TRBV28,TRBD1,17,NA,TRBJ1-6,CASSRYVRTGVDSPLHF,TGTGCCAGCAGTCGATACGTTAGGACAGGGGTTGATTCACCCCTCCACTTT
TRBV29-1,NA,14,NA,TRBJ2-7,CSATDSGRSYEQYF,TGCAGCGCAACGGACAGCGGTAGGTCTTACGAGCAGTACTTC
TRBV28,NA,17,NA,TRBJ1-3,CASSLSTGPGSGNTIYF,TGTGCCAGCAGTTTATCTACAGGGCCGGGCTCTGGAAACACCATATATTTT
TRBV6-4,TRBD1,18,NA,TRBJ1-6,CASSDEGQGAPGEAPLHF,TGTGCCAGCAGTGACGAGGGACAGGGGGCGCCGGGAGAGGCACCCCTCCACTTT
TRBV4-3,TRBD2,14,NA,TRBJ2-1,CASSRRGAYNEQFF,TGCGCCAGCAGCCGGCGGGGGGCGTACAATGAGCAGTTCTTC
TRBV4-3,NA,14,NA,TRBJ1-2,CASSQDRRIYGYTF,TGCGCCAGCAGCCAAGATCGGCGGATCTATGGCTACACCTTC
TRBV7-3,NA,15,once,TRBJ1-6,CASSLRSDGDSPLHF,TGTGCCAGCAGCTTAAGATCGGACGGGGATTCACCCCTCCACTTT
TRBV27,TRBD1,16,NA,TRBJ1-4,CASSTKRQGSYEKLFF,TGTGCCAGCAGTACGAAACGACAGGGCTCATATGAAAAACTGTTTTTT
TRBV19,TRBD1,13,NA,TRBJ2-3,CASRRQGRDTQYF,TGTGCCAGTAGGAGACAGGGCAGGGATACGCAGTATTTT
TRBV10-1,TRBD2,17,NA,TRBJ2-7,CASSELASGSVPYEQYF,TGCGCCAGCAGTGAGTTGGCTAGCGGGAGTGTTCCCTACGAGCAGTACTTC
TRBV6-5,TRBD1,13,NA,TRBJ1-2,CASSRQGNYGYTF,TGTGCCAGCAGTCGACAGGGCAACTATGGCTACACCTTC
TRBV12-5,NA,13,NA,TRBJ2-3,CASGLKEGDTQYF,TGTGCTAGTGGTTTGAAGGAGGGCGATACGCAGTATTTT
TRBV21-1,NA,17,NA,TRBJ1-5,CASKPGGPSGGNQPQHF,TGTGCCAGCAAGCCCGGGGGGCCTTCTGGGGGCAATCAGCCCCAGCATTTT
TRBV10-3,TRBD1,14,NA,TRBJ1-5,CAIGPTGLNQPQHF,TGTGCCATCGGTCCGACAGGGCTCAATCAGCCCCAGCATTTT
TRBV10-2,TRBD1,11,NA,TRBJ1-2,CAIRTGFGYTF,TGCGCCATCAGGACAGGGTTTGGCTACACCTTC
TRBV6-5,NA,13,once,TRBJ2-5,CASSKSSCGEQYF,TGTGCCAGCAGCAAATCCTCATGCGGGGAGCAGTACTTC
TRBV6-6,NA,14,few,TRBJ1-1,CASSYSGEDTEAFF,TGTGCCAGCAGTTACTCGGGGGAGGACACTGAAGCTTTCTTT
TRBV29-1,TRBD2,12,NA,TRBJ2-7,CSAGGGAYEQYF,TGCAGCGCTGGGGGGGGAGCCTACGAGCAGTACTTC
TRBV6-1,TRBD2,16,NA,TRBJ2-4,CASSEVAGGGKNIQYF,TGTGCCAGCAGTGAGGTAGCGGGGGGGGGCAAAAACATTCAGTACTTC
TRBV5-5,TRBD1,12,NA,TRBJ2-7,CASSQGAYEQYF,TGTGCCAGCAGCCAGGGGGCCTACGAGCAGTACTTC
TRBV7-9,NA,16,NA,TRBJ1-5,CASSLVDPASNQPQHF,TGTGCCAGCAGCTTAGTAGATCCAGCGAGCAATCAGCCCCAGCATTTT
TRBV27,NA,13,NA,TRBJ1-6,CASSRNYNSPLHF,TGTGCCAGCAGCAGGAACTATAATTCACCCCTCCACTTT
TRBV19,NA,11,few,TRBJ1-1,CASSIAAEAFF,TGTGCCAGTAGTATAGCCGCTGAAGCTTTCTTT
TRBV28,NA,14,NA,TRBJ1-1,CASSHEDTNTEAFF,TGTGCCAGCAGTCACGAGGACACAAACACTGAAGCTTTCTTT
TRBV7-2,NA,15,NA,TRBJ2-2,CASSLEWEETGELFF,TGTGCCAGCAGCTTAGAATGGGAGGAGACCGGGGAGCTGTTTTTT
TRBV5-4,NA,16,NA,TRBJ2-6,CASSPTLGAGANVLTF,TGTGCCAGCAGCCCCACTTTGGGGGCAGGGGCCAACGTCCTGACTTTC